These T cell receptor beta chains were read from a single sample in a study of T cell responses to AZD1222 COVID-19 vaccine. Profiled with immunoSEQ multiplex PCR; TCRdb holds only in-frame clones, not every one. Of about 110,000 clones detected, around 87% appear once; the ten largest clones hold over 4%. Sequencing was performed on peripheral blood, taken on day 0 of AZD1222 vaccination. The receptors here all came from an adult in good health. Each CDR3 is given with its conserved first and last residue. The order of the fields is clone size, D gene, CDR3 length, J gene, V gene, CDR3 DNA, CDR3 protein. A D gene is named only where the DNA matches it firmly. The listing skips clone size in some rows; elsewhere it reads once, few, many or a size class.

abundance: -; d_gene: TRBD1; len: 13; j_gene: TRBJ1-1; v_gene: TRBV19; CDR3nt: TGTGCCAGTACCTGGACAGGGAACACTGAAGCTTTCTTT; CDR3aa: CASTWTGNTEAFF
abundance: -; d_gene: TRBD1; len: 15; j_gene: TRBJ1-2; v_gene: TRBV30; CDR3nt: TGTGCCTGGAGTGCGCTACAGGGGGCTTCCTATGGCTACACCTTC; CDR3aa: CAWSALQGASYGYTF
abundance: -; d_gene: TRBD1; len: 14; j_gene: TRBJ1-1; v_gene: TRBV28; CDR3nt: TGTGCCAGCAGTAGCACCAGGGGGGGCACTGAAGCTTTCTTT; CDR3aa: CASSSTRGGTEAFF
abundance: -; d_gene: TRBD1; len: 14; j_gene: TRBJ2-3; v_gene: TRBV18; CDR3nt: TGTGCCAGCTCACCAGCAGGGGGCGAAGATACGCAGTATTTT; CDR3aa: CASSPAGGEDTQYF
abundance: -; d_gene: TRBD1; len: 15; j_gene: TRBJ1-1; v_gene: TRBV3-1/TRBV3-2; CDR3nt: TGTGCCAGCAGCCAAAGACAGGGGATGAACACTGAAGCTTTCTTT; CDR3aa: CASSQRQGMNTEAFF
abundance: -; d_gene: -; len: 12; j_gene: TRBJ2-5; v_gene: TRBV5-1; CDR3nt: TGCGCCAGCAGACAGTCTGTAGAGACCCAGTACTTC; CDR3aa: CASRQSVETQYF
abundance: -; d_gene: -; len: 16; j_gene: TRBJ2-1; v_gene: TRBV4-1; CDR3nt: TGCGCCAGCAGCCAACGGATAGGGGAGTCCTACAATGAGCAGTTCTTC; CDR3aa: CASSQRIGESYNEQFF
abundance: -; d_gene: -; len: 15; j_gene: TRBJ1-2; v_gene: TRBV5-5; CDR3nt: TGTGCCAGCAGCCAGGCTTTGGGGGTGGGCTATGGCTACACCTTC; CDR3aa: CASSQALGVGYGYTF
abundance: once; d_gene: TRBD1; len: 15; j_gene: TRBJ1-2; v_gene: TRBV6-5; CDR3nt: TGTGCCAGCACCCTTTCGGGACAGCTTATCTATGGCTACACCTTC; CDR3aa: CASTLSGQLIYGYTF
abundance: -; d_gene: -; len: 13; j_gene: TRBJ2-5; v_gene: TRBV7-2; CDR3nt: TGTGCCAGCAGCTTCTTAATCTCGGAGACCCAGTACTTC; CDR3aa: CASSFLISETQYF
abundance: -; d_gene: -; len: 14; j_gene: TRBJ2-1; v_gene: TRBV3-1/TRBV3-2; CDR3nt: TGTGCCAGCAGCCAAGGTCGGCCTTCAAGTGAGCAGTTCTTC; CDR3aa: CASSQGRPSSEQFF
abundance: once; d_gene: -; len: 12; j_gene: TRBJ2-5; v_gene: TRBV19; CDR3nt: TGTGCCAGTGCCCGGGACCAAGAGACCCAGTACTTC; CDR3aa: CASARDQETQYF
abundance: -; d_gene: -; len: 16; j_gene: TRBJ2-2; v_gene: TRBV19; CDR3nt: TGTGCCAGTAGTATTAGGCTCCAACAGGGTACCGGGGAGCTGTTTTTT; CDR3aa: CASSIRLQQGTGELFF
abundance: once; d_gene: -; len: 13; j_gene: TRBJ2-3; v_gene: TRBV5-6; CDR3nt: TGTGCCAGCGGGATCTCAGGGACAGATACGCAGTATTTT; CDR3aa: CASGISGTDTQYF
abundance: -; d_gene: TRBD1; len: 16; j_gene: TRBJ2-2; v_gene: TRBV5-1; CDR3nt: TGCGCCAGCAGCTCGCCGGGGACAGGGGGCTCCGGGGAGCTGTTTTTT; CDR3aa: CASSSPGTGGSGELFF
abundance: few; d_gene: -; len: 15; j_gene: TRBJ1-5; v_gene: TRBV15; CDR3nt: TGTGCCACCAGCAGAGCACCCGGAGGCAATCAGCCCCAGCATTTT; CDR3aa: CATSRAPGGNQPQHF
abundance: once; d_gene: -; len: 13; j_gene: TRBJ1-1; v_gene: TRBV18; CDR3nt: TGTGCCAGCTCACCAGTATCCGACACTGAAGCTTTCTTT; CDR3aa: CASSPVSDTEAFF
abundance: once; d_gene: TRBD1; len: 15; j_gene: TRBJ1-4; v_gene: TRBV9; CDR3nt: TGTGCCAGCAGCGTGTTACAGGGGGTAGGTGAAAAACTGTTTTTT; CDR3aa: CASSVLQGVGEKLFF
abundance: few; d_gene: -; len: 14; j_gene: TRBJ1-4; v_gene: TRBV3-1/TRBV3-2; CDR3nt: TGTGCCAGCAGCCAGGGGTTCGGTAATGAAAAACTGTTTTTT; CDR3aa: CASSQGFGNEKLFF
abundance: -; d_gene: TRBD2; len: 16; j_gene: TRBJ2-5; v_gene: TRBV7-2; CDR3nt: TGTGCCAGCAGCCTAACTCGCGTTAGCGGGGCTGAGACCCAGTACTTC; CDR3aa: CASSLTRVSGAETQYF
abundance: -; d_gene: TRBD1; len: 14; j_gene: TRBJ1-6; v_gene: TRBV28; CDR3nt: TGTGCCAGCAAGACAGGGGGCGTGAGTTCACCCCTCCACTTT; CDR3aa: CASKTGGVSSPLHF
abundance: once; d_gene: -; len: 12; j_gene: TRBJ2-5; v_gene: TRBV19; CDR3nt: TGTGCCAGTAGTATAAGGGGGGAGACCCAGTACTTC; CDR3aa: CASSIRGETQYF
abundance: -; d_gene: TRBD1; len: 13; j_gene: TRBJ2-5; v_gene: TRBV5-6; CDR3nt: TGTGCCAGCAGCTTGACAGGGGGTGAGACCCAGTACTTC; CDR3aa: CASSLTGGETQYF
abundance: -; d_gene: -; len: 17; j_gene: TRBJ1-3; v_gene: TRBV10-2; CDR3nt: TGCGCCAGCAGTGACCCCTATCTCCCTTTAAAGGGAAACACCATATATTTT; CDR3aa: CASSDPYLPLKGNTIYF
abundance: few; d_gene: TRBD1; len: 14; j_gene: TRBJ1-1; v_gene: TRBV11-2; CDR3nt: TGTGCCAGCAGCTATAAGACAGGGTTTACTGAAGCTTTCTTT; CDR3aa: CASSYKTGFTEAFF
abundance: -; d_gene: TRBD1; len: 14; j_gene: TRBJ2-7; v_gene: TRBV5-1; CDR3nt: TGCGCCAGCAGCTTGGGACAGGGGTTGGTCGAGCAGTACTTC; CDR3aa: CASSLGQGLVEQYF
abundance: -; d_gene: TRBD2; len: 17; j_gene: TRBJ2-5; v_gene: TRBV19; CDR3nt: TGTGCCACCTCAGGGAGCGGGGGGGCCAAAAGCCAAGAGACCCAGTACTTC; CDR3aa: CATSGSGGAKSQETQYF
abundance: -; d_gene: -; len: 16; j_gene: TRBJ2-3; v_gene: TRBV4-3; CDR3nt: TGCGCCAGCAGCCAACCGGCATGGGCTAGCACAGATACGCAGTATTTT; CDR3aa: CASSQPAWASTDTQYF
abundance: -; d_gene: TRBD1; len: 13; j_gene: TRBJ1-2; v_gene: TRBV30; CDR3nt: TGTGCCTGGAGGGTACAGGGGGCCCATGGCTACACCTTC; CDR3aa: CAWRVQGAHGYTF
abundance: -; d_gene: TRBD2; len: 16; j_gene: TRBJ2-7; v_gene: TRBV6-4; CDR3nt: TGTGCCAGCAGTGAGACCAGGACTAGCGGGATCCACGAGCAGTACTTC; CDR3aa: CASSETRTSGIHEQYF
abundance: -; d_gene: TRBD2; len: 17; j_gene: TRBJ2-7; v_gene: TRBV7-2; CDR3nt: TGTGCCAGCAGCTTTACCGGGACTAGCAGGCGTACCTACGAGCAGTACTTC; CDR3aa: CASSFTGTSRRTYEQYF
abundance: -; d_gene: TRBD1; len: 18; j_gene: TRBJ1-5; v_gene: TRBV27; CDR3nt: TGTGCCAGCAGTCCCCCCCGTGGGACAGGGTGTAATCACCGGCCCCAGCATTTT; CDR3aa: CASSPPRGTGCNHRPQHF
abundance: -; d_gene: TRBD1; len: 16; j_gene: TRBJ1-3; v_gene: TRBV18; CDR3nt: TGTGCCAGCTCACCACCTACTGGGACAGGTGGAAACACCATATATTTT; CDR3aa: CASSPPTGTGGNTIYF
abundance: -; d_gene: -; len: 14; j_gene: TRBJ1-1; v_gene: TRBV3-1/TRBV3-2; CDR3nt: TGTGCCAGCAGCCAGGCTCCGACGCCCACTGAAGCTTTCTTT; CDR3aa: CASSQAPTPTEAFF
abundance: -; d_gene: -; len: 14; j_gene: TRBJ1-2; v_gene: TRBV29-1; CDR3nt: TGCAGCGTCACTTCGATGGGAGTTAACTATGGCTACACCTTC; CDR3aa: CSVTSMGVNYGYTF